Below are 17 T cell receptor beta chains sequenced from a single sample in a study of blood T cell repertoires in COVID-19. Sequencing used immunoSEQ multiplex PCR; TCRdb keeps in-frame clones, though not all of them. Seen here are about 26,000 clones, roughly 84% observed once, and the top ten hold 13%. Sequenced: peripheral blood. The receptors shown here come from a human donor in a cohort sampled during active COVID-19. The donor label of this sample is uncertain.

The rearrangement joins TRBV7-8 to TRBJ2-3, with 10 bases that match TRBD2. This CDR3 contains 18 residues. Germline assignment: CDR1 SGHVS and CDR2 FQNEAQ. After removal of 5 bases from V and 2 bases from J, the junction contained 13 bases not matched to a gene. CDR3 region: CASSLGERGGTATDTQYF. CDR3 sequence (DNA): TGTGCCAGCAGCCTTGGGGAGCGGGGGGGGACCGCCACAGATACGCAGTATTTT.

This chain joins TRBV19 and TRBJ1-3, with 7 bases aligning to TRBD1. Unmatched junction bases numbered 6, after V lost 5 bases and J lost 2 bases. Germline V gene data show CDR1 as LNHDA and CDR2 as SQIVND (reference sequence). This CDR3 has 15 amino acids. The CDR3 loop is CASSAPDRPGNTIYF. The CDR3 bases are TGTGCCAGTAGTGCCCCGGACAGGCCTGGAAACACCATATATTTT.

The V gene is TRBV5-4, the J gene TRBJ2-7; TRBD2 matches at 13 bases. The V segment lost 4 bases and the J segment 0 bases; nucleotides outside the gene matches: 7. This CDR3 is built from 17 residues. CDR1 and CDR2 from the germline V gene are SGHNT and YYREEE (reference sequence). The CDR3 region is CASSARLAGGTSYEQYF. CDR3 coding DNA: TGTGCCAGCAGCGCCAGACTAGCGGGGGGAACCTCCTACGAGCAGTACTTC. The full variable domain, completed using reference TRBV5-4 and TRBJ2-7, is ETGVTQSPTHLIKTRGQQVTLRCSSQSGHNTVSWYQQALGQGPQFIFQYYREEENGRGNFPPRFSGLQFPNYSSELNVNALELDDSALYLCASSARLAGGTSYEQYFGPGTRLTVT.

This clone was counted a single time. This sequence joins TRBV28 and TRBJ2-1; a possible D gene is TRBD1 (6 bases). The CDR3 is made up of 16 amino acids. The V end was cut by 2 bases, the J end by 3 bases, with 14 bases between. Germline V gives CDR1 MDHEN, CDR2 SYDVKM. The chain's CDR3 is CASSLPWTAYYNEQFF. Here the CDR3 DNA reads TGTGCCAGCAGTTTACCCTGGACAGCCTACTACAATGAGCAGTTCTTC.

The chain has TRBV5-1 and TRBJ2-2, with D possibly matching TRBD1 (5 bases). V was clipped by 0 bases and J by 0 bases, with 6 bases between them. There are 15 residues in the CDR3. The germline V gene encodes CDR1 SGHRS and CDR2 YFSETQ. CDR3: CASSLGQPNTGELFF. The DNA of the CDR3 is TGCGCCAGCAGCTTGGGACAGCCGAACACCGGGGAGCTGTTTTTT.

For this clone: The junction does not match germline at one end; this may be a read error. The chain recombines TRBV2 with TRBJ1-1; D is uncertain. CDR3 length: 13 amino acids. The germline gives CDR1 SNHLY, CDR2 FYNNEI. The CDR3 DNA sequence: TGTGCCAGCTCTCGGGAGGTGAAGACTGAAGCTTTCTTT. This sequence encodes CASSREVKTEAFF.

V usage is TRBV11-2 and J usage is TRBJ2-1; a weak D match, TRBD1 (5 bases). Trimming cost V 8 bases and J 6 bases, with 11 bases left between them. The germline CDR1 and CDR2 sequences are SGHAT and FQNNGV. This CDR3 contains 12 residues. The CDR3 nucleotides are TGTGCCAGCGGACATACCAGCAATGAGCAGTTCTTC. Protein product: CASGHTSNEQFF.

CDR3 nucleotide sequence: TGTGCCAGCAGCCCGCGCGGGGGGGCCGGAGCAGATACGCAGTATTTT. Translating it yields CASSPRGGAGADTQYF. The rearrangement uses TRBV9 and TRBJ2-3, with 9 positions matching TRBD2. Germline CDR1 reads SGDLS; CDR2 reads YYNGEE. This CDR3 has 16 residues. With V trimmed by 4 bases and J by 4 bases, 10 bases remained unmatched.

The gene calls are TRBV25-1 and TRBJ1-1, with a possible D match to TRBD1 (5 bases). The CDR3 extends over 14 amino acids. From germline, CDR1 is MGHDK and CDR2 SYGVNS. Trimming took off 4 bases at V and 6 bases at J, with 15 bases between the two ends. In DNA form, the CDR3 reads TGTGCCAGCAGTGCTCAGGAGGGGATTTCTGAAGCTTTCTTT. Its protein product is CASSAQEGISEAFF.

The genes are TRBV5-1 and TRBJ2-1; TRBD1 aligns across 11 bases. The CDR3 contains 15 residues. V was clipped by 6 bases and J by 10 bases; unmatched bases: 12. Germline V gives CDR1 SGHRS, CDR2 YFSETQ. This CDR3 reads CASTTGTGGYREQFF. DNA for the CDR3: TGCGCCAGCACTACCGGGACAGGGGGTTATAGAGAGCAGTTCTTC. Full variable domain (remainder filled in from reference TRBV5-1 and TRBJ2-1): KAGVTQTPRYLIKTRGQQVTLSCSPISGHRSVSWYQQTPGQGLQFLFEYFSETQRNKGNFPGRFSGRQFSNSRSEMNVSTLELGDSALYLCASTTGTGGYREQFFGPGTRLTVL.

The V and J genes are TRBV24-1 and TRBJ2-7; 7 bases are a match to TRBD1. J lost 6 bases, V lost 11 bases, and 9 bases had no gene match. Germline values: CDR1 KGHDR, CDR2 SFDVKD. The CDR3 length is 12 residues. The CDR3 region is CAIRGPGGEQYF. The CDR3 DNA reads TGTGCCATCCGTGGCCCAGGGGGCGAGCAGTACTTC.

The chain uses TRBV5-1 and TRBJ2-3; 7 bases fit TRBD1. Germline values: CDR1 SGHRS, CDR2 YFSETQ. Trimming took 4 bases from V and 1 from J; bases not matched to a gene: 3. The CDR3 length is 14 residues. The CDR3 DNA reads TGCGCCAGCAGCCGTGACAGGGGCACAGATACGCAGTATTTT. Its translation is CASSRDRGTDTQYF. The entire variable domain, with the rest obtained from reference TRBV5-1 and TRBJ2-3, is as follows: KAGVTQTPRYLIKTRGQQVTLSCSPISGHRSVSWYQQTPGQGLQFLFEYFSETQRNKGNFPGRFSGRQFSNSRSEMNVSTLELGDSALYLCASSRDRGTDTQYFGPGTRLTVL.

V is TRBV5-1 and J is TRBJ1-3; the match to TRBD1 covers 8 bases. Germline-derived CDR1 and CDR2 are SGHRS and YFSETQ. The CDR3 is made up of 15 amino acids. V was clipped by 1 base and J by 2 bases; unmatched bases: 2. This chain's CDR3 is CASSLTGGTGNTIYF. In DNA, the CDR3 is TGCGCCAGCAGCTTGACAGGGGGGACTGGAAACACCATATATTTT. The full variable domain, completed using reference TRBV5-1 and TRBJ1-3, is KAGVTQTPRYLIKTRGQQVTLSCSPISGHRSVSWYQQTPGQGLQFLFEYFSETQRNKGNFPGRFSGRQFSNSRSEMNVSTLELGDSALYLCASSLTGGTGNTIYFGEGSWLTVV.

The genes are TRBV6-5 and TRBJ1-1; TRBD1 agrees at 9 bases. Trimming removed 10 bases from V and 5 bases from J; junction bases left unmatched: 5. Germline CDR1 and CDR2: MNHEY and SVGAGI. CDR3 length: 12 amino acids. CDR3 region: CAIGTGWTEAFF. In DNA form, the CDR3 reads TGTGCCATCGGGACAGGGTGGACTGAAGCTTTCTTT.

V gene TRBV19 combines with J gene TRBJ1-3; D perhaps matches TRBD1 (5 bases). Germline V gene sequence: CDR1 LNHDA, CDR2 SQIVND (reference sequence). V lost 4 bases, J lost 0 bases, and 13 bases lay in between. The CDR3 runs 16 residues. The CDR3 protein is CASSKGDSLSGNTIYF. DNA of the CDR3: TGTGCCAGTAGTAAAGGCGACAGTCTCTCTGGAAACACCATATATTTT.

The J gene is TRBJ2-7, the V gene TRBV3-1 (or the pseudogene TRBV3-2); D ambiguous. CDR1 is LGHDT, CDR2 YNNKEL, per germline (reference sequence). The CDR3 extends over 17 amino acids. Deletions cut 0 bases from V and 0 bases from J, with 15 bases between. CDR3 DNA sequence: TGTGCCAGCAGCCAAGATGCTAGTTACACCAACTCCTACGAGCAGTACTTC. Translated, it gives CASSQDASYTNSYEQYF.

This chain uses TRBV10-3 with TRBJ2-1, with 9 positions matching TRBD2. After removal of 2 bases from V and 9 bases from J, the junction contained 11 bases not matched to a gene. Germline assignment: CDR1 ENHRY and CDR2 SYGVKD. The CDR3 is 16 amino acids. DNA of the CDR3: TGTGCCATCAGTGAGGGTCCTAGCGGGGAGGTTATTGAGCAGTTCTTC. This encodes CAISEGPSGEVIEQFF.